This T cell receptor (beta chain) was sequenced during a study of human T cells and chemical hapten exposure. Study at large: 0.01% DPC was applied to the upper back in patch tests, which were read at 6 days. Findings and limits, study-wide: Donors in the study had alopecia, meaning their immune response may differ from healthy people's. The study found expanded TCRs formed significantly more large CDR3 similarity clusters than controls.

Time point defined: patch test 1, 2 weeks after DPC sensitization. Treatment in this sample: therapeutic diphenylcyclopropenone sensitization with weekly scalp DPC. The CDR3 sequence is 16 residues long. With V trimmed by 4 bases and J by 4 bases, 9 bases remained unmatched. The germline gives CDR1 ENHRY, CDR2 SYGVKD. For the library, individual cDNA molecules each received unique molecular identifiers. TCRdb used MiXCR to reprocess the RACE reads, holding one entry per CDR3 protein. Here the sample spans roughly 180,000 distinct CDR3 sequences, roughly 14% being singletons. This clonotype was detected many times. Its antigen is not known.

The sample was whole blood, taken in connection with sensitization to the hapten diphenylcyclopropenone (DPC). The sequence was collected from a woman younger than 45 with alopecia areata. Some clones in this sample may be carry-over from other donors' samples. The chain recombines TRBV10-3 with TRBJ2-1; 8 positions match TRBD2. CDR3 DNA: TGTGCCATCAGTGCTAGTGCGGGGGGCTCATACAATGAGCAGTTCTTC. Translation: CAISASAGGSYNEQFF.